This is a list of T cell receptor beta chains from one sample in a study of spatial heterogeneity in lung cancer. TCRdb fed the 5' RACE reads into MiXCR, producing one record per CDR3 protein. The top ten hold about 6.6% of the sample, which has some 83,000 distinct CDR3 sequences, approximately 20% seen once. Here the sequenced sample was PBMCs, taken at surgery. The receptors come from a male donor with early-stage non-small cell lung cancer. CDR3s include the opening cysteine and the closing phenylalanine or tryptophan. A D gene is named only where the DNA matches it firmly. Expanded clones get a size class; other rows say once, few or many, or leave the size out.

size	D	J	V	CDR3	DNA
NA	TRBD1	TRBJ2-7	TRBV5-1	CASSPTGPSYEQYF	TGCGCCAGCAGCCCGACAGGGCCTTCCTACGAGCAGTACTTC
many	NA	TRBJ2-7	TRBV7-2	CASSSPQQYF	TGTGCCAGCAGCTCTCCGCAGCAGTACTTC
few	NA	TRBJ2-5	TRBV7-7	CASSFRGGEETQYF	TGTGCTAGCAGTTTCCGCGGCGGGGAAGAGACCCAGTACTTC
few	NA	TRBJ1-1	TRBV12-3/TRBV12-4	CASTEGGAIPGAFF	TGTGCCAGCACCGAAGGGGGGGCCATCCCCGGAGCTTTCTTT
NA	TRBD2	TRBJ2-1	TRBV10-3	CAIRNPSGGAYNEQFF	TGTGCCATCAGAAACCCTAGCGGGGGGGCCTACAATGAGCAGTTCTTC
NA	TRBD1	TRBJ1-6	TRBV28	CASKDRLNSPLHF	TGTGCCAGTAAGGACAGGCTAAATTCACCCCTCCACTTT
NA	NA	TRBJ1-2	TRBV5-8	CASSFGVRTSGYTF	TGTGCCAGCAGCTTTGGTGTCCGGACTAGTGGCTACACCTTC
NA	TRBD2	TRBJ2-7	TRBV12-3/TRBV12-4	CASSTQTSGVDYEQYF	TGTGCCAGCAGTACGCAGACTAGCGGGGTTGACTACGAGCAGTACTTC
few	NA	TRBJ2-1	TRBV20-1	CSASGKAPYNEQFF	TGCAGTGCTAGTGGAAAAGCACCCTACAATGAGCAGTTCTTC
few	NA	TRBJ2-2	TRBV7-7	CASSFRGNTGELFF	TGTGCTAGCAGCTTCAGGGGAAACACCGGGGAGCTGTTTTTT
NA	TRBD1	TRBJ1-1	TRBV27	CASSSPGQGNTEAFF	TGTGCCAGCAGTTCGCCGGGACAGGGGAACACTGAAGCTTTCTTT